This T cell receptor beta chain originates from a study of tumor and adjacent non-tumor tissue in lung cancer. This sample's RNA came from whole unsorted tissue. More than 3 cm separated this lung sample from the edge of the tumor. With regard to this clonotype: No antigen is known for it. Mismatch with germline at one junction end may stem from a read error.

The library came from three nested PCR rounds adapted from ARM-PCR protocols. TCRdb re-called the multiplex PCR reads with MiXCR, one entry per CDR3 protein. The sample records about 76,000 distinct CDR3 sequences, about four fifths being singletons. CDR1 is SGHNT, CDR2 YENEEA, per germline. The CDR3 is made up of 13 amino acids. Study results and caveats: Shorter survival was associated with higher TCR diversity in tumors. Compared with tumor, normal lung showed significantly lower TCR diversity. In normal lung, the top 100 clones were significantly more dominant than in tumor.

The chain couples TRBV11-3 to TRBJ1-2; 7 nucleotides align to TRBD1. The sequenced sample was distant non-tumor lung tissue. This clonotype was obtained from a man aged 60-69 years with non-small cell lung cancer. CDR3 nucleotide sequence: TGTGCCGGCAGCCCAGACAGGGAATATTGCTACACCTTC. Translation gives CAGSPDREYCYTF. The full variable domain, in which reference TRBV11-3 and TRBJ1-2 provide the parts outside the CDR3, is EAGVVQSPRYKIIEKKQPVAFWCNPISGHNTLYWYLQNLGQGPELLIRYENEEAVDDSQLPKDRFSAERLKGVDSTLKIQPAELGDSAVYLCAGSPDREYCYTFGSGTRLTVV.